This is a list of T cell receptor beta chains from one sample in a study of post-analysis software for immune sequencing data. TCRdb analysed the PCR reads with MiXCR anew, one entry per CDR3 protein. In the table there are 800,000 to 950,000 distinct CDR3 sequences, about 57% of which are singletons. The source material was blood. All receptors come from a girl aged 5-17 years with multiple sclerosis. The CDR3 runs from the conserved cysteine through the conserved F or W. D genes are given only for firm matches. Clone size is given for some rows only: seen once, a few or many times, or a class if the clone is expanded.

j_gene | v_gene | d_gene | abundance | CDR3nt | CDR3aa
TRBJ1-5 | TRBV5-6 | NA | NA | TGTGCCAGCAGCTCCTCGGGGCCTACCAGGGGCCATCAGCCCCAGCATTTT | CASSSSGPTRGHQPQHF
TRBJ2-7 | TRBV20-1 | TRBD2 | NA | TGCAGTGCTAGCGTGGGACTAGACTACGAGCAGTACTTC | CSASVGLDYEQYF
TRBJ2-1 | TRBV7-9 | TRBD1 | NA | TGTGCCAGCAGCTTAGGGTCGGACAGGCTGGGCAATGAGCAGTTCTTC | CASSLGSDRLGNEQFF
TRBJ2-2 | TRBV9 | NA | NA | TGTGCCAGCAGCGTAGCTCGTGCCACCGGGGAGCTGTTTTTT | CASSVARATGELFF
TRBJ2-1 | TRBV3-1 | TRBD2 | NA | TGTGCCAGCAGCCAACGGCGGGGGAGTAATGAGCAGTTCTTC | CASSQRRGSNEQFF
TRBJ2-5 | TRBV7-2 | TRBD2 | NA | TGTGCCAGCAGCTTAGCGGGACTAGTCTATGAGCAGTACTTC | CASSLAGLVYEQYF
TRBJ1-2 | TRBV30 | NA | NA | TGTGCCTGGAGTGTACCAGGATACGGCTACACCTTC | CAWSVPGYGYTF
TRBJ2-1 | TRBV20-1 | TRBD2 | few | TGCAGTGCTAGAGATGCAGCGGGGGGCCCAAGGGAGCAGTTCTTC | CSARDAAGGPREQFF
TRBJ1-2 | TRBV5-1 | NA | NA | TGCGCCAGCAGCCTCGACTACTGTGGCTACACCTTC | CASSLDYCGYTF
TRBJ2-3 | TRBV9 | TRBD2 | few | TGTGCCAGCAGCGTAGTGGCTAGCGGAGATACGCAGTATTTT | CASSVVASGDTQYF
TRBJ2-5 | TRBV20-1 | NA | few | TGCAGTGCTAGCAAGACTAGTGGGGTCCAAGAGACCCAGTACTTC | CSASKTSGVQETQYF
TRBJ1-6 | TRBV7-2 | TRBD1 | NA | TGTGCCAGCAGCTCCTCCGGGACAGGGTTCAATAATTCACCCCTCCACTTT | CASSSSGTGFNNSPLHF
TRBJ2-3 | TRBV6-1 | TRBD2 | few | TGTGCCAGCAGCGCCAATACAGCGGGAGGTTGGGCAGATACGCAGTATTTT | CASSANTAGGWADTQYF
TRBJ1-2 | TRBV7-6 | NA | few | TGTGCCAGCAGCCCCTACGGGGGATATGGCTACACCTTC | CASSPYGGYGYTF
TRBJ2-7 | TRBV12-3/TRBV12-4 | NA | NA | TGTGCCAGCAGTCCTACTGTGACTGACCCCTACGAGCAGTACTTC | CASSPTVTDPYEQYF
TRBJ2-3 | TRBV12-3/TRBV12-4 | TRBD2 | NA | TGTGCCAGCAGTCCTTCTAGCGGAACTAGCACAGATGCGCAGTATTTT | CASSPSSGTSTDAQYF
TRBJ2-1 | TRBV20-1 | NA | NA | TGCAGTGCCCCCCCCGGCGGACTATCCTACAATGAGCAGTTCTTC | CSAPPGGLSYNEQFF
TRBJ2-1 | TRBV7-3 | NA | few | TGTGCCAGCAGCGAAGGAGGTGCGGGGAACAATGAGCAGTTCTTC | CASSEGGAGNNEQFF
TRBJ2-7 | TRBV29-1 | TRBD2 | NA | TGCAGCGTCTCTAGCGGGAGGACCATCTACGAGCAGTACTTC | CSVSSGRTIYEQYF
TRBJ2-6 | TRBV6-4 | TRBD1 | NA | TGTGCCAGCAGTGACTCATATAGACAGGGCTCTGGGGCCAACGTCCTGACTTTC | CASSDSYRQGSGANVLTF
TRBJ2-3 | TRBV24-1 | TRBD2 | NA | TGTGCCACCAGTGATTTCGGACTAGCGGGAGGTGCAGATACGCAGTATTTT | CATSDFGLAGGADTQYF
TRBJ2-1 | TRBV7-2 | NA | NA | TGTGCCACCGAACTAGGACGACCCAATGAGCAGTTCTTC | CATELGRPNEQFF
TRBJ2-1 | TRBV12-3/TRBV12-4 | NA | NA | TGTGCCAGCAGTCCCATCCTGGGTCGTAATGAGCAGTTCTTC | CASSPILGRNEQFF
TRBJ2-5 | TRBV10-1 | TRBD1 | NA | TGCGCCAGCAGTATCCGGGACAGGCGAAAACCACCGAAGGAGACCCAGTACTTC | CASSIRDRRKPPKETQYF
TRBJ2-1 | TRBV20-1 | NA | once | TGCAGTGCTAGAGATCGGACCCGACAGAATGAGCAGTTCTTC | CSARDRTRQNEQFF
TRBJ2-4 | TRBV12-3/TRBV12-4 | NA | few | TGTGCCAGCAGTTCCCGCGGGACCGCCGGCCTTCAGTACTTC | CASSSRGTAGLQYF
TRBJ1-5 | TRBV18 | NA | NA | TGTGCCAGCTCACGAGACGGGTCTAGCCGGATAGCAAATCAGCCCCAGCATTTT | CASSRDGSSRIANQPQHF
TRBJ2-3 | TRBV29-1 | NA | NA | TGCAGCGTCGCAGTCGGGGGTTCCACAGATACGCAGTATTTT | CSVAVGGSTDTQYF
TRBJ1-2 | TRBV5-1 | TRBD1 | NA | TGCGCCAGCAGCTTGGCCCCTGGGACAGGGTACGATGGCTACACCTTC | CASSLAPGTGYDGYTF
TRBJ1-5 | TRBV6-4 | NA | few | TGTGCCAGCTGTAGGGGTGGCAATCAGCCCCAGCATTTT | CASCRGGNQPQHF
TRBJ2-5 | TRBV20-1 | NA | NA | TGCAGTGCTAGTAGAGCAGCTGAAGAGACCCAGTACTTC | CSASRAAEETQYF
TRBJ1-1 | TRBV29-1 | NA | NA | TGCAGCGTTGAGATTAACACTGAAGCTTTCTTT | CSVEINTEAFF
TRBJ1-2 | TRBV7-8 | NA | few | TGTGCCAGCAGCTTAGAGCCGGGGATAAGCCTTAACTATGGCTACACCTTC | CASSLEPGISLNYGYTF